This passage covers 7 T cell receptor beta chains from one sample sequenced in a study of T cell responses to AZD1222 COVID-19 vaccine. Clones were sequenced by immunoSEQ multiplex PCR, and TCRdb holds only the in-frame ones, with some missing. This table has over 100,000 clones, approximately 90% appearing once. The starting material was peripheral blood, obtained on day 0 of AZD1222 vaccination. These receptors originate from an adult in good health.

This clone appeared once. V and J are TRBV5-1 and TRBJ2-7; 8 bases match TRBD1. Per germline, CDR1 SGHRS and CDR2 YFSETQ. This CDR3 has 16 residues. J lost 0 bases, V lost 3 bases, and 8 bases had no gene match. CDR3: CASSSSRDRNSYEQYF. As DNA, the CDR3 is TGCGCCAGCAGCTCGTCCCGGGACAGGAACTCCTACGAGCAGTACTTC.

V is TRBV2 and J is TRBJ1-5; D is unresolved. This CDR3 is 16 amino acids long. The germline V and J ends were trimmed by 3 bases and 4 bases, with 16 bases remaining between them. Germline V gives CDR1 SNHLY, CDR2 FYNNEI. CDR3 bases: TGTGCCAGCAGTGACACAGTAGGGTCGGGGAATCAGCCCCAGCATTTT. Its protein is CASSDTVGSGNQPQHF.

This clone was seen once. This chain links TRBV9 with TRBJ1-1, with a tentative D call TRBD1 (5 bases). Germline V CDR1 and CDR2: SGDLS, YYNGEE. The germline V and J ends were trimmed by 0 bases and 3 bases, with 9 bases remaining between them. The CDR3 sequence is 14 residues long. Here the CDR3 reads CASSVGGGDTEAFF. CDR3 nucleotide sequence: TGTGCCAGCAGCGTAGGAGGAGGGGACACTGAAGCTTTCTTT.

The gene calls are TRBV5-5 and TRBJ1-6; the D gene is possibly TRBD1 (5 bases). Deletions cut 2 bases from V and 0 bases from J, with 9 bases between. The germline V gene has CDR1 SGHKS and CDR2 YYEKEE (reference sequence). This CDR3 has 16 amino acids. The CDR3 bases are TGTGCCAGCAGCTTAAGGGGCAGCTCCTATAATTCACCCCTCCACTTT. Translation: CASSLRGSSYNSPLHF.

V is TRBV6-5 and J is TRBJ2-5; 7 bases match TRBD1. The CDR3 loop spans 14 amino acids. V lost 3 bases and J lost 4; bases outside the gene matches: 5. Germline V gives CDR1 MNHEY, CDR2 SVGAGI. This CDR3 is CASSYRAGGETQYF. CDR3 nucleotides: TGTGCCAGCAGTTATAGGGCAGGGGGAGAGACCCAGTACTTC.

The table lists this clone with a count of one. The chain couples TRBV4-1 to TRBJ1-6; TRBD1 aligns across 8 bases. Trimming removed 3 bases from V and 7 bases from J; junction bases left unmatched: 5. The length of the CDR3 is 15 residues. Looked up from germline, CDR1 is MGHRA and CDR2 is YSYEKL. The CDR3 sequence is CASSHDRGYNSPLHF. The CDR3 DNA reads TGCGCCAGCAGCCACGACAGGGGATACAATTCACCCCTCCACTTT.

The CDR3 is CATKIGQGLEQYF. In DNA, the CDR3 is TGTGCCACCAAGATCGGACAGGGGTTAGAGCAGTACTTC. J is TRBJ2-7 and V is TRBV11-2, with TRBD1 identical over 9 bases. Trimming removed 10 bases from V and 7 bases from J; junction bases left unmatched: 11. CDR1 is SGHAT, CDR2 FQNNGV, per germline. The CDR3 has 13 residues. The complete variable domain, with remaining parts taken from reference TRBV11-2 and TRBJ2-7, reads EAGVAQSPRYKIIEKRQSVAFWCNPISGHATLYWYQQILGQGPKLLIQFQNNGVVDDSQLPKDRFSAERLKGVDSTLKIQPAKLEDSAVYLCATKIGQGLEQYFGPGTRLTVT.